A single sample is the source of the 24 T cell receptor beta chains below, sequenced in a study of human T cells and chemical hapten exposure. TCRdb called the RACE reads again in MiXCR, with one record for every CDR3 protein. The sample yields some 350,000 distinct CDR3 sequences, about 6% seen once. Time point in this sample: patch test 2, 6 weeks after DPC sensitization. Documented treatment: therapeutic diphenylcyclopropenone sensitization with weekly scalp DPC. The material sequenced was whole blood, taken in connection with sensitization to the hapten diphenylcyclopropenone (DPC). Receptor source: a young woman with alopecia areata. Some clones in this sample may be carry-over from other donors' samples.

V is TRBV5-1 and J is TRBJ1-5, with D possibly TRBD1 on 6 matching bases. Germline V gene sequence: CDR1 SGHRS, CDR2 YFSETQ. The V gene lost 0 bases and the J gene lost 5 bases, with 12 bases spanning the gap. The CDR3 runs to 15 residues. The DNA of the CDR3 is TGCGCCAGCAGCTTGGCGGGGGCCTCGCATCAGCCCCAGCATTTT. This encodes CASSLAGASHQPQHF.

In this sample, this clonotype turned up a few times. The rearrangement joins TRBV4-1 to TRBJ1-1, with D possibly matching TRBD1 (5 bases). V gave up 0 bases and J gave up 0 bases, with 11 bases separating them. This CDR3 contains 16 residues. Looked up from germline, CDR1 is MGHRA and CDR2 is YSYEKL. The CDR3: CASSQERTLVNTEAFF. CDR3 nucleotides: TGCGCCAGCAGCCAAGAAAGGACACTGGTGAACACTGAAGCTTTCTTT.

There are many counts of this clonotype. The chain employs TRBV7-2 and TRBJ2-3, with D unresolved. The V gene's germline CDR1 is SGHTA and CDR2 FQGNSA. Deletions cut 1 base from V and 4 bases from J, with 9 bases between. CDR3 length: 14 amino acids. The CDR3 loop reads CASSLVSLADTQYF. In DNA form, the CDR3 reads TGTGCCAGCAGCTTAGTGAGCCTAGCAGATACGCAGTATTTT.

The chain carries TRBV2 and TRBJ1-6; D ambiguous. Germline V gene lookup returns CDR1 SNHLY and CDR2 FYNNEI. There are 13 residues in the CDR3. V was cut by 8 bases and J by 9 bases, with 14 bases left in between. The CDR3 protein is CASGKSEGSPLHF. The CDR3 nucleotides read TGTGCCAGCGGCAAATCGGAGGGTTCACCCCTCCACTTT.

This clonotype appeared a few times. The chain uses TRBV18 and TRBJ2-3, with D tentatively TRBD1 (5 bases). Deletions cut 3 bases from V and 2 bases from J, with 12 bases between. The germline V gene has CDR1 KGHSH and CDR2 LQKENI. CDR3 length equals 15 residues. In DNA form, the CDR3 reads TGTGCCAGCTCACCGCAAGGGGCAATCACAGATACGCAGTATTTT. Protein sequence: CASSPQGAITDTQYF.

The chain uses TRBV4-2 and TRBJ2-2; 7 bases line up with TRBD1. Trimming at V came to 1 base and at J to 5 bases, leaving 7 bases not matched to a gene. The CDR3 is 16 residues long. In germline, CDR1 is LGHNA, CDR2 YNFKEQ. CDR3 DNA sequence: TGTGCCAGCAGCCAAGCCCCGGGGACAGAGACCGGGGAGCTGTTTTTT. Its protein product is CASSQAPGTETGELFF.

This clonotype was recorded at least ten times. V is TRBV5-1 and J is TRBJ1-1, with D tentatively TRBD1 (5 bases). CDR1 is SGHRS, CDR2 YFSETQ, per germline. Between the trimmed V and J ends, which lost 3 bases and 0 bases, there was a span of 12 bases. The CDR3 length is 15 residues. As DNA, the CDR3 is TGCGCCAGCAGCTACACAGGACCTATGAACACTGAAGCTTTCTTT. This translates into CASSYTGPMNTEAFF.

This clonotype was recorded many times. The chain recombines TRBV4-2 with TRBJ1-3; tentative D call: TRBD1 (6 bases). The CDR3 runs 16 residues. Germline V CDR1 and CDR2: LGHNA, YNFKEQ. Between the trimmed V and J ends, which lost 1 base and 2 bases, there was a span of 12 bases. The CDR3 loop is CASSQAWGRAGNTIYF. CDR3 nucleotide sequence: TGTGCCAGCAGCCAAGCCTGGGGGCGAGCTGGAAACACCATATATTTT.

There are a few counts of this clonotype. The V and J genes are TRBV7-6 and TRBJ2-5; D ambiguous. V was shortened by 2 bases and J by 3 bases, with 7 bases between the two germline ends. Germline lookup yields CDR1 SGHVS and CDR2 FNYEAQ. The CDR3 loop spans 13 amino acids. The CDR3 DNA reads as TGTGCCAGCAGCTTAACGCTAGAAGAGACCCAGTACTTC. Translating it yields CASSLTLEETQYF.

The chain has TRBV12-3 or TRBV12-4 and TRBJ2-5; 12 nucleotides match TRBD2. Trimming cost V 5 bases and J 5 bases; bases outside gene matches: 12. This CDR3 has 17 amino acids. The CDR3 DNA follows: TGTGCCAGCAGTCCAACAACGACTAGCGGGGGTTTGGAGACCCAGTACTTC. It encodes CASSPTTTSGGLETQYF.

This clonotype appeared a few times. The V and J genes are TRBV6-2 or TRBV6-3 and TRBJ2-5, with 11 bases identical to TRBD2. V lost 6 bases to trimming and J lost 3 bases; unmatched junction nucleotides: 3. The CDR3 has 14 residues. Germline V gene data show CDR1 as MNHEY and CDR2 as SVGEGT. The CDR3 is CASSLLAGEETQYF. Here the CDR3 DNA reads TGTGCCAGCAGCCTACTAGCGGGGGAAGAGACCCAGTACTTC.

The rearrangement uses TRBV5-1 and TRBJ2-2; D is unresolved. Germline V CDR1 and CDR2: SGHRS, YFSETQ. The CDR3 is made up of 15 amino acids. The V and J ends lost 4 bases and 2 bases respectively, with 12 bases between them. The CDR3 sequence is CASSQIVENTGELFF. The CDR3 bases are TGCGCCAGCAGCCAAATCGTGGAAAACACCGGGGAGCTGTTTTTT.

This clonotype was seen repeatedly, ten times or more. The chain uses TRBV7-8 and TRBJ1-2; 8 nucleotides align to TRBD1. CDR3 length equals 18 residues. The V and J ends lost 5 bases and 5 bases, in that order; junction bases with no gene match: 19. Germline V gives CDR1 SGHVS, CDR2 FQNEAQ. CDR3 sequence (DNA): TGTGCCAGCAGCCACTTAAAAGCACTGGGACAGGAGTCTTATGGCTACACCTTC. Protein: CASSHLKALGQESYGYTF.

This clonotype was counted ten times or more. The chain is built from TRBV6-5 and TRBJ1-6; no clear D gene. Trimming took off 0 bases at V and 6 bases at J, with 9 bases between the two ends. CDR3 length: 15 residues. Germline CDR1 reads MNHEY; CDR2 reads SVGAGI. The CDR3 spells CASSYSRAANSPLHF. CDR3 bases: TGTGCCAGCAGTTACTCCCGGGCCGCTAATTCACCCCTCCACTTT.

This rearrangement joins TRBV5-1 to TRBJ2-2; D gene unclear. Trimming took 4 bases from V and 1 from J, leaving 11 bases between them. CDR1 and CDR2 from the germline V gene are SGHRS and YFSETQ. This CDR3 is 15 amino acids long. The CDR3 region has the DNA TGCGCCAGCAGCGCGGTAGCAAGGAACACCGGGGAGCTGTTTTTT. Its translation: CASSAVARNTGELFF.

The chain links TRBV15 to TRBJ2-3; 12 nucleotides line up with TRBD1. The CDR3 sequence is 14 residues long. J lost 4 bases, V lost 5 bases, and 1 base had no gene match. Looked up from germline, CDR1 is LNHNV and CDR2 is YYDKDF (reference sequence). Written as DNA, the CDR3 is TGTGCCACCAGCGGGGACAGGGGGCCAGATACGCAGTATTTT. It yields the protein CATSGDRGPDTQYF. The full variable domain, in which reference TRBV15 and TRBJ2-3 provide the parts outside the CDR3, is DAMVIQNPRYQVTQFGKPVTLSCSQTLNHNVMYWYQQKSSQAPKLLFHYYDKDFNNEADTPDNFQSRRPNTSFCFLDIRSPGLGDTAMYLCATSGDRGPDTQYFGPGTRLTVL.

This chain connects TRBV20-1 to TRBJ2-1, with no clear D. The V end lost 0 bases, the J end lost 5 bases, and 14 bases lay between the germline ends. From germline, CDR1 is DFQATT and CDR2 SNEGSKA (reference sequence). This CDR3 spans 15 amino acids. As DNA, the CDR3 is TGCAGTGCTAGAGATACGATAGGCCGCCACAATGAGCAGTTCTTC. This sequence encodes CSARDTIGRHNEQFF.

This clonotype was seen many times. The V and J genes are TRBV29-1 and TRBJ2-2, with D unresolved. CDR3 length: 13 amino acids. V was clipped by 4 bases and J by 6 bases, with 12 bases between them. The germline CDR1 and CDR2 sequences are SQVTM and ANQGSEA. The CDR3 reads CSVGPSPPGELFF. DNA for the CDR3: TGCAGCGTTGGTCCCTCGCCACCCGGGGAGCTGTTTTTT.

The table lists this clonotype with many counts. V gene TRBV5-1 combines with J gene TRBJ1-4, with D hard to call. CDR3 length equals 15 residues. The germline V and J ends were trimmed by 1 base and 7 bases, with 14 bases remaining between them. Germline assignment: CDR1 SGHRS and CDR2 YFSETQ. The CDR3 protein is CASSLIRGAAEKLFF. DNA for the CDR3: TGCGCCAGCAGCTTGATTAGAGGTGCGGCTGAAAAACTGTTTTTT.

This clonotype has a count of ten or more. The V and J genes are TRBV11-2 and TRBJ2-5; TRBD1 matches at 7 bases. The V gene end was trimmed by 1 base and the J gene end by 2 bases; junction bases not matched to a gene: 4. The CDR3 is made up of 15 amino acids. The germline V gene encodes CDR1 SGHAT and CDR2 FQNNGV. Written as DNA, the CDR3 is TGTGCCAGCAGCTTAGGTTCGGGACAGCAAGAGACCCAGTACTTC. Translating it yields CASSLGSGQQETQYF.

This clonotype was detected only a few times. This chain links TRBV7-2 with TRBJ2-7; 9 bases match TRBD2. The ends lost 2 bases at V and 2 bases at J; junction bases unmatched: 4. The CDR3 extends over 15 amino acids. Germline loops: CDR1 SGHTA, CDR2 FQGNSA. The DNA of the CDR3 is TGTGCCAGCAGCTTACAAGGGACTAGCACCTACGAGCAGTACTTC. Encoded protein: CASSLQGTSTYEQYF.

There are a few counts of this clonotype. V gene TRBV5-1 combines with J gene TRBJ1-1; TRBD1 aligns across 7 bases. The CDR3 runs 14 residues. From germline, CDR1 is SGHRS and CDR2 YFSETQ. V lost 2 bases and J lost 4; bases outside the gene matches: 5. Here the CDR3 reads CASSFEEGATEAFF. The CDR3 nucleotides are TGCGCCAGCAGCTTCGAGGAGGGGGCCACTGAAGCTTTCTTT.

The chain recombines TRBV4-1 with TRBJ1-1; D gene uncertain. CDR1 is MGHRA, CDR2 YSYEKL, per germline. V was pared by 0 bases and J by 10 bases, with 15 bases between. This CDR3 spans 14 amino acids. DNA of the CDR3: TGCGCCAGCAGCCAAGAGGCCGGGCTTTCAGGAGCTTTCTTT. This codes for CASSQEAGLSGAFF.

This clonotype was detected many times. This chain uses TRBV13 with TRBJ1-6; unclear D gene. Trimming cost V 5 bases and J 5 bases, with 13 bases left between them. The CDR3 length is 15 residues. CDR1 is PRHDT and CDR2 is FYEKMQ in the germline V gene (reference sequence). The CDR3 reads CASSRRTGNNSPLHF. In DNA form, the CDR3 reads TGTGCCAGCAGCCGGCGGACGGGGAATAATTCACCCCTCCACTTT.